The source of this T cell receptor beta chain is a study of blood T cells in healthy people across ages. Study results and limitations: The study found more naive CD4+ cells and higher diversity in long-lived than aged donors. TCR beta diversity, measured per million T cells, fell in a roughly linear way with age.

This clonotype was counted once. Its matching antigen is unknown. Just one base apart from a much larger clone, this may be a read error. Per germline, CDR1 DFQATT and CDR2 SNEGSKA (reference sequence). This CDR3 contains 13 residues. V was pared by 7 bases and J by 2 bases, with 7 bases of the junction left unmatched. Sample-barcoded 5' priming and a J-beta primer mix drove a second PCR of about 6 to 12 cycles. TCRdb reanalysed the 5' RACE reads using MiXCR and keeps one entry per CDR3 protein. The data hold approximately 1.5 million distinct CDR3 sequences, with about 35% observed a single time. The V call is TRBV20-1, the J call TRBJ2-7; 8 nucleotides agree with TRBD1. The sample taken for sequencing was blood. This clonotype originated in a woman aged 25 to 39 in good health. The CDR3 bases are TGCAGTGTTATGGGACAGGACGCCTACGAGCAGTACTTC. Amino acids: CSVMGQDAYEQYF.